This T cell receptor (beta chain) was identified in a study of PD-1 blockade in classical Hodgkin lymphoma. In this sample, this clone turned up a few times. Time point specified: cycle 4 day 1 (C4D1), after five to seven weeks of nivolumab. Every patient had relapsed following autologous stem cell transplantation, and cohorts differed in brentuximab vedotin exposure. Magnetic depletion of non-target cells from thawed PBMCs yielded purified CD8+ T cells. Here immunoSEQ multiplex PCR was the method, and the copy in TCRdb shows in-frame clones only, minus some. This sample carries roughly 7,400 clones, 60% of them seen once, and the ten largest clones take 10%. There are 15 residues in the CDR3. Unmatched junction bases numbered 11, after V lost 5 bases and J lost 5 bases. Germline lookup yields CDR1 MNHEY and CDR2 SMNVEV (reference sequence).

The sample here was CD8+ T cells from blood, taken before the fourth cycle of nivolumab. The receptor was isolated from a human donor with classical Hodgkin lymphoma. V and J are TRBV27 and TRBJ2-5; 7 positions agree with TRBD1. The CDR3 nucleotides read TGTGCCAGCAGTCCTTTGACAGGGCGGCAGGAGACCCAGTACTTC. Translation gives CASSPLTGRQETQYF.